This is a list of T cell receptor beta chains from one sample in a study of T cells in Graves' hyperthyroidism and ophthalmopathy. TCRdb analysed the multiplex PCR reads with MiXCR anew, one entry per CDR3 protein. The table includes about 280,000 distinct CDR3 sequences, less than 30% detected once. The sequenced sample consisted of blood. The receptors were sampled from a man in his forties with Graves' hyperthyroidism that later progressed to Graves' ophthalmopathy. Each CDR3 is given with its conserved first and last residue. The D gene is left open where the match is weak. Size is stated for part of the rows, as once, few or many counts, or as a class when the clone is expanded.

TRBV7-2,-,many,TRBJ1-5,CASSFSYERPQHF,TGTGCCAGCAGCTTCTCGTACGAACGGCCCCAGCATTTT
TRBV7-9,-,once,TRBJ2-7,CASTPDVNYEQYF,TGTGCCAGCACTCCGGACGTCAACTACGAGCAGTACTTC
TRBV19,-,many,TRBJ1-1,CASSIVKNTEAFF,TGTGCCAGTAGTATCGTTAAAAACACTGAAGCTTTCTTT
TRBV12-3/TRBV12-4,TRBD1,many,TRBJ1-2,CASSSGQGGYTF,TGTGCCAGCAGTTCCGGACAGGGTGGCTACACCTTC
TRBV20-1,-,many,TRBJ1-1,CSASDPESDTEAFF,TGCAGTGCTAGCGATCCCGAAAGTGACACTGAAGCTTTCTTT
TRBV5-1,-,-,TRBJ2-7,CASSLGDDRTYEQYF,TGCGCCAGCAGCTTGGGGGACGACAGGACCTACGAGCAGTACTTC
TRBV30,TRBD1,many,TRBJ1-5,CAWGGTGNQPQHF,TGTGCCTGGGGCGGGACAGGGAATCAGCCCCAGCATTTT
TRBV14,TRBD1,many,TRBJ1-1,CASSLGSTGIAFF,TGTGCCAGCAGCCTGGGATCGACAGGGATTGCTTTCTTT
TRBV2,TRBD1,-,TRBJ2-7,CASGDRPISYEQYF,TGTGCCAGCGGGGACAGGCCGATATCCTACGAGCAGTACTTC
TRBV12-3/TRBV12-4,TRBD1,many,TRBJ1-5,CASSLSGGSNQPQHF,TGTGCCAGCAGTTTATCAGGGGGCAGCAATCAGCCCCAGCATTTT
TRBV19,-,-,TRBJ2-5,CASSLRHVETQYF,TGTGCCAGTAGTCTACGGCACGTAGAGACCCAGTACTTC
TRBV11-2,-,-,TRBJ1-1,CASSLPLGEAAEAFF,TGTGCCAGCAGCTTACCCCTCGGGGAGGCCGCTGAAGCTTTCTTT
TRBV24-1,-,-,TRBJ2-2,CATAQSGELFF,TGTGCCACCGCCCAATCCGGGGAGCTGTTTTTT
TRBV30,TRBD2,many,TRBJ2-7,CAWSGAGGYEQYF,TGTGCCTGGAGTGGGGCGGGAGGCTACGAGCAGTACTTC
TRBV6-1,-,many,TRBJ2-4,CASSAGGVSGFPIQYF,TGTGCCAGCAGTGCGGGTGGGGTTAGCGGTTTCCCCATTCAGTACTTC
TRBV30,TRBD1,many,TRBJ1-6,CAWRGDRGESPLHF,TGTGCCTGGAGGGGGGACAGAGGCGAATCACCCCTCCACTTT
TRBV6-2/TRBV6-3,TRBD1,-,TRBJ1-2,CASSYSRQGEDYGYTF,TGTGCCAGCAGTTACTCTCGGCAGGGGGAGGACTATGGCTACACCTTC
TRBV24-1,TRBD1,many,TRBJ2-2,CATQGALTGELFF,TGTGCCACGCAGGGGGCGCTCACCGGGGAGCTGTTTTTT
TRBV12-3/TRBV12-4,-,many,TRBJ1-5,CASSQSFSNQPQHF,TGTGCCAGCAGTCAGAGTTTTAGCAATCAGCCCCAGCATTTT
TRBV24-1,-,few,TRBJ1-1,CATREGQNTEAFF,TGTGCCACCAGGGAGGGACAGAACACTGAAGCTTTCTTT
TRBV10-3,-,many,TRBJ1-3,CAISDSFGNTIYF,TGTGCCATCAGCGACAGCTTTGGAAACACCATATATTTT
TRBV12-3/TRBV12-4,-,many,TRBJ1-3,CASIPVPSGNTIYF,TGTGCCAGCATTCCGGTCCCATCTGGAAACACCATATATTTT
TRBV28,-,-,TRBJ2-5,CASSLHRDPETQYF,TGTGCCAGCAGTTTACACCGGGACCCAGAGACCCAGTACTTC
TRBV7-8,TRBD1,many,TRBJ2-7,CASTSRTGLYEQYF,TGTGCCAGCACGAGCCGGACAGGACTCTACGAGCAGTACTTC
TRBV24-1,-,-,TRBJ2-2,CATSDRGWTGELFF,TGTGCCACCAGTGACAGAGGCTGGACCGGGGAGCTGTTTTTT
TRBV10-3,-,many,TRBJ2-7,CAIMPGQSREQYF,TGTGCCATCATGCCGGGACAATCCCGCGAGCAGTACTTC
TRBV27,TRBD2,-,TRBJ2-2,CASSLSSSGRAGELFF,TGTGCCAGCAGTTTATCGTCTAGCGGGAGGGCCGGGGAGCTGTTTTTT
TRBV24-1,TRBD1,-,TRBJ1-1,CATRPGQGALNTEAFF,TGTGCCACCAGGCCTGGACAGGGGGCCTTGAACACTGAAGCTTTCTTT
TRBV6-2/TRBV6-3,-,-,TRBJ1-2,CASSYLSQGYRYTF,TGTGCCAGCAGTTACCTATCTCAAGGGTATCGCTACACCTTC
TRBV10-3,TRBD1,many,TRBJ1-4,CAISGEGARTATNEKLFF,TGTGCCATCAGTGGTGAGGGGGCTAGGACTGCAACTAATGAAAAACTGTTTTTT
TRBV7-6,-,-,TRBJ1-1,CASSLEGTNMNTEAFF,TGTGCCAGCAGCTTAGAGGGCACCAACATGAACACTGAAGCTTTCTTT
TRBV24-1,-,many,TRBJ1-2,CATSDFSANYGYTF,TGTGCCACCAGTGATTTCAGCGCTAACTATGGCTACACCTTC
TRBV10-3,TRBD1,-,TRBJ2-5,CAITPDRAGETQYF,TGTGCCATCACCCCAGACAGGGCGGGCGAGACCCAGTACTTC
TRBV4-1,TRBD2,many,TRBJ2-7,CASSQGLAGYEQYF,TGCGCCAGCAGCCAAGGGCTAGCGGGGTACGAGCAGTACTTC
TRBV14,-,many,TRBJ1-2,CASSQGGQNYGYTF,TGTGCCAGCAGCCAAGGCGGGCAGAACTATGGCTACACCTTC
TRBV6-2/TRBV6-3,-,many,TRBJ2-4,CASSNRRGRLAKNIQYF,TGTGCCAGCAGTAACCGCCGGGGGCGATTAGCCAAAAACATTCAGTACTTC
TRBV7-2,-,many,TRBJ1-5,CASSLPDLPQHF,TGTGCCAGCAGCTTGCCCGACCTGCCCCAGCATTTT
TRBV28,TRBD2,-,TRBJ2-1,CATFSGRLYNEQFF,TGTGCCACTTTTAGCGGGAGGCTCTACAATGAGCAGTTCTTC
TRBV7-8,-,many,TRBJ2-7,CASSQSRYSYEQYF,TGTGCCAGCAGCCAATCCAGATATTCCTACGAGCAGTACTTC
TRBV12-3/TRBV12-4,-,-,TRBJ1-1,CASSPSGRDTEAFF,TGTGCCAGCAGTCCATCTGGACGGGACACTGAAGCTTTCTTT
TRBV6-2/TRBV6-3,TRBD1,-,TRBJ2-7,CASSYSIGDRAAGEQYF,TGTGCCAGCAGTTACTCGATAGGGGACAGGGCAGCCGGGGAGCAGTACTTC
TRBV6-1,TRBD1,-,TRBJ2-2,CASKKGQVDGELFF,TGTGCCAGCAAAAAGGGACAGGTCGACGGGGAGCTGTTTTTT
TRBV6-1,-,-,TRBJ1-1,CASSIQKMNTEAFF,TGTGCCAGCAGCATACAGAAAATGAACACTGAAGCTTTCTTT
TRBV6-2/TRBV6-3,TRBD1,-,TRBJ2-7,CASSRQRDSSYEQYF,TGTGCCAGCAGTCGACAACGGGACAGCTCCTACGAGCAGTACTTC
TRBV6-1,-,many,TRBJ1-1,CASSEAFNTEAFF,TGTGCCAGCAGTGAAGCTTTTAACACTGAAGCTTTCTTT
TRBV6-5,-,-,TRBJ2-7,CASSYSSLRAGYEQYF,TGTGCCAGCAGTTACTCGAGTCTGAGGGCCGGCTACGAGCAGTACTTC
TRBV10-3,TRBD1,many,TRBJ2-7,CAIRARTGQSYEQYF,TGTGCCATCAGAGCCAGGACAGGGCAATCCTACGAGCAGTACTTC
TRBV15,-,many,TRBJ2-5,CATSREGMRDRQETQYF,TGTGCCACCAGCAGAGAGGGAATGCGGGACAGACAAGAGACCCAGTACTTC
TRBV12-3/TRBV12-4,-,many,TRBJ2-7,CASRRTYEQYF,TGTGCCAGCAGGCGAACCTACGAGCAGTACTTC
TRBV6-1,TRBD1,many,TRBJ2-7,CASMTPGQKSYEQYF,TGTGCCAGCATGACGCCGGGACAGAAGTCCTACGAGCAGTACTTC
TRBV28,TRBD1,-,TRBJ1-1,CASTIDRGLTEAFF,TGTGCCAGCACCATTGACAGGGGACTCACTGAAGCTTTCTTT